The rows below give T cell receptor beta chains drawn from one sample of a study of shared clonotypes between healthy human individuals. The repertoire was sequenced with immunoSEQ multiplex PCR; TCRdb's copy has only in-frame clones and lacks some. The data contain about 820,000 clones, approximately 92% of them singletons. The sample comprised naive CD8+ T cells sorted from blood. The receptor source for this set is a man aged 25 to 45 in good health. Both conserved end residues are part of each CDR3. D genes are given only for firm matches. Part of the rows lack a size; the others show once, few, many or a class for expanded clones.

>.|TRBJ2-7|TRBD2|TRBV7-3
CASSPDGTSGRGEQYF
TGTGCCAGCAGCCCAGACGGGACTAGCGGGAGGGGAGAGCAGTACTTC
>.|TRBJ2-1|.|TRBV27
CASSLFWSQSYNEQFF
TGTGCCAGCAGTTTATTCTGGTCACAGTCCTACAATGAGCAGTTCTTC
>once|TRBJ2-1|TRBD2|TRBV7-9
CASSFAREPYNEQFF
TGTGCCAGCAGCTTCGCGCGGGAGCCCTACAATGAGCAGTTCTTC
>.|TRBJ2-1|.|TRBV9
CATGRDGEQFF
TGTGCCACCGGGCGGGATGGTGAGCAGTTCTTC
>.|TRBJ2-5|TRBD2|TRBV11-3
CASSPRTSGREETQYF
TGTGCCAGCAGCCCCCGGACTAGCGGGAGGGAAGAGACCCAGTACTTC
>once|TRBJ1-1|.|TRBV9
CASSVVLNTEAFF
TGTGCCAGCAGCGTAGTGTTGAACACTGAAGCTTTCTTT
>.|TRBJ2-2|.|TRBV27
CASSPDKNTGELFF
TGTGCCAGCAGCCCGGACAAAAACACCGGGGAGCTGTTTTTT
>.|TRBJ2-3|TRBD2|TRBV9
CASSSGTSTDTQYF
TGTGCCAGCAGCAGCGGGACTAGCACAGATACGCAGTATTTT
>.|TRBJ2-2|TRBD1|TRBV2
CASSEGTGGTGELFF
TGTGCCAGCAGTGAAGGGACAGGGGGGACCGGGGAGCTGTTTTTT
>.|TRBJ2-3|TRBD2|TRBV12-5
CASGFSPQRESTDTQYF
TGTGCTAGTGGTTTTTCCCCCCAGCGGGAGAGCACAGATACGCAGTATTTT
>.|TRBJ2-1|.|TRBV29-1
CSVEGQVNSYNEQFF
TGCAGCGTTGAAGGCCAGGTGAACTCCTACAATGAGCAGTTCTTC